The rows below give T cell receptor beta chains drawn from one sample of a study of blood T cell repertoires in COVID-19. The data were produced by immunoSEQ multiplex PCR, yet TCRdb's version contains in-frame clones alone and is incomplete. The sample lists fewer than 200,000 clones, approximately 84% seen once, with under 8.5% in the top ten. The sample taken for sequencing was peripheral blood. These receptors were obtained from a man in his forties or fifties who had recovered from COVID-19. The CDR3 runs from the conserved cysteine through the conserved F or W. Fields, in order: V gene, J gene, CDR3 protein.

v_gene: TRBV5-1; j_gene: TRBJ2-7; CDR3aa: CASSQSGHPSSYEQYF
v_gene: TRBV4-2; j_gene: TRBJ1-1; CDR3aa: CASSQTSLNTEAFF
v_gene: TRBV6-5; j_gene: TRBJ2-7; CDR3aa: CASSNPTGSYEQYF
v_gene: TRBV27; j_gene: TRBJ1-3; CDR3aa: CASSPNGGAYSGNTIYF
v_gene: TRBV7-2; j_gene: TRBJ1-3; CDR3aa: CASSADTSGNTIYF
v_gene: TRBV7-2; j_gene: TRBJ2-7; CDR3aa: CASSSSQKYEQYF
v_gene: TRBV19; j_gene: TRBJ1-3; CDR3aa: CASRGLSGNTIYF
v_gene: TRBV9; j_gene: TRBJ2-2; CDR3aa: CASSVLTGELFF
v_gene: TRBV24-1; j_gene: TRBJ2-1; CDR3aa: CATSDLPSGGNNEQFF
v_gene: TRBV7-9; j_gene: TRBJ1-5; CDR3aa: CASSLPGVQPQHF
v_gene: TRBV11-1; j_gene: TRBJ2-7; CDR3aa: CASSPEAWDTYEQYF
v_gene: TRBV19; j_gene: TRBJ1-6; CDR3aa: CASSTRTGTERAPLHF
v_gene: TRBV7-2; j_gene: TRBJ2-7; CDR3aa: CASSGLAGTYEQYF
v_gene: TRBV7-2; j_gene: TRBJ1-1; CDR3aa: CASSLTGGYTEAFF
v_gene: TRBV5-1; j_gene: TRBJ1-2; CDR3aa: CASSLNHGGTYGYTF
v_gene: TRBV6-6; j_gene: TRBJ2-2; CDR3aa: CASSSGVLGELFF
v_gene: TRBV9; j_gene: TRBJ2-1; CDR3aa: CASSLRDSSYNEQFF
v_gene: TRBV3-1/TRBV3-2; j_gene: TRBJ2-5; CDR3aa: CASSQGKRGAKETQYF
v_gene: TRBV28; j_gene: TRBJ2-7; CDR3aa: CGSGTYEQYF
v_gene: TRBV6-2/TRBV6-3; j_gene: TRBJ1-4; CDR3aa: CASSSAGTGSEKLFF
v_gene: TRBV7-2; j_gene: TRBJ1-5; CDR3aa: CASSLASRQPQHF
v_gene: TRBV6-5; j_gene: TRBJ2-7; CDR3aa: CASILGLGSYEQYF
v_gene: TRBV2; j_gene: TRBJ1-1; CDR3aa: CASKDSENTEAFF
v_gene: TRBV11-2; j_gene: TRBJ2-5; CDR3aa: CASSSPSGPVETQYF
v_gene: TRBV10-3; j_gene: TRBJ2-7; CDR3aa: CAISEAGDGREQYF
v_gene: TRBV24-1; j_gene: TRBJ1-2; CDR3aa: CATSDKVGAGYTF
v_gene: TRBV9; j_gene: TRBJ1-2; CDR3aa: CASSQTEVSGYTF
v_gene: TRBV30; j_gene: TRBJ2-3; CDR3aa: CAWSSRLAGVRDTQYF
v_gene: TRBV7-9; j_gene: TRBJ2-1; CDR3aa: CASSSGTSGGNEQFF
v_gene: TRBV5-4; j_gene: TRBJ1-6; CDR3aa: CASSSAGPGVNNSPLHF
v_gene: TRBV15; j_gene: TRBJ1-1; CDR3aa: CATSSKGGFEAFF
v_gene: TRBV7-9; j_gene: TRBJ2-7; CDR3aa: CASSFDRIRSGVGSYEQYF
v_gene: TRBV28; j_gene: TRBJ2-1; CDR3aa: CASTPGGGKDNEQFF
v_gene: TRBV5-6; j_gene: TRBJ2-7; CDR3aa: CASSFYSYEQYF
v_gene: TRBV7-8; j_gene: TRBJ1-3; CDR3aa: CASSPDRGPGNTIYF
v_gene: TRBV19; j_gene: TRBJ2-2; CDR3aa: CASSMAGLTGELFF
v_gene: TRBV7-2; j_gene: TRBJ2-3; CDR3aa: CASSPDYLSTDTQYF
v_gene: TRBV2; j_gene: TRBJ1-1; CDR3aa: CASRLFSGTEAFF
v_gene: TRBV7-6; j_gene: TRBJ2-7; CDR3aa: CASSTSLAGGFYEQYF
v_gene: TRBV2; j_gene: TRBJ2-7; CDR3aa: CASKGAGVSYEQYF
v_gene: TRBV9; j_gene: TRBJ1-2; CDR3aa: CASSEQGRGYGYTF
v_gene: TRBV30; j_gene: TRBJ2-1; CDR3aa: CAWASGLAANNEQFF
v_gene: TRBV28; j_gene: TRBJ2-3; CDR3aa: CASSFYQGLTDTQYF
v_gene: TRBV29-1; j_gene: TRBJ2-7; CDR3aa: CSESGLPRAYEQYF
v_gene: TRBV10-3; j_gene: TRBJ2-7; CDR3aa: CALGRGSGYEQYF
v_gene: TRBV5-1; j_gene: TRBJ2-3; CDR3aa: CASSLGLTGVEDTQYF
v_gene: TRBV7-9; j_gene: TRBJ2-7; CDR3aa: CASSLEGREQYF
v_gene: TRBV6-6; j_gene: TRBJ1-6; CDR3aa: CASSYAPGSPLHF
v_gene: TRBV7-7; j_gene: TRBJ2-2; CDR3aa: CASSPLWDRDTGELFF